The clone carrying this TCR beta chain showed up many times. Its antigen is not known. CDR1 GTSNPN and CDR2 SVGIG come from the germline V gene (reference sequence). Trimming took 8 bases from V and 6 from J; bases not matched to a gene: 2. There are 10 residues in the CDR3. This entry is derived from a study of early T cells in non-severe SARS-CoV-2 infection. Study as a whole: With bulk RNA from unsorted whole blood as input, sequencing yielded unpaired chains.

Study-wide results and limits: A preference for anti-spike CD8 responses marked VDJdb matching, which missed private and CD4 specificities.

The TCR library protocol was used to attach unique molecular identifiers. These identifiers were attached to individual cDNA molecules. TCRdb itself ran the 5' RACE reads through MiXCR, one entry per CDR3 protein. The repertoire holds 43,000 or so distinct CDR3 sequences, under 7.5% seen once, with around 7.9% in the top ten. Sequenced material: whole blood. The chain combines TRBV30 with TRBJ1-2; TRBD1 matches at 8 bases. The origin of this receptor is an adult who was a healthcare worker with PCR-confirmed SARS-CoV-2 infection or an uninfected control (not recorded which). The CDR3 DNA follows: TGTGCCGGACAGGGAAATGGCTACACCTTC. Translating gives CAGQGNGYTF.